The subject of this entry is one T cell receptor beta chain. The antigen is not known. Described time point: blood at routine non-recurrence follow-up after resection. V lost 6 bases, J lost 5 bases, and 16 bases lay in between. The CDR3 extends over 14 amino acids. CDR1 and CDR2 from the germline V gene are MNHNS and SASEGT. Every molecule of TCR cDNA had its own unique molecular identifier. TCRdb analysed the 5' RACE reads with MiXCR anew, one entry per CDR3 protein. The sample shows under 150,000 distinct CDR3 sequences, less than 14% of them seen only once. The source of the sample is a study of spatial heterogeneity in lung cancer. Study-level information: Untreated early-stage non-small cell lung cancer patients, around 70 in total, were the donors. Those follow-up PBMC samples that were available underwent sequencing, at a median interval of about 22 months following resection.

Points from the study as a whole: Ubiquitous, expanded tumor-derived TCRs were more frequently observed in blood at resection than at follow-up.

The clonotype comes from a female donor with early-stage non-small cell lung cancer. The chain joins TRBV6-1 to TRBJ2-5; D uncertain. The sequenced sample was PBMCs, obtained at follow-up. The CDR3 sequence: CASSLTNPKETQYF. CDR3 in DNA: TGTGCCAGCAGCCTGACAAACCCCAAGGAGACCCAGTACTTC.